The 30 T cell receptor beta chains listed next were all sequenced from one sample in a study of shared clonotypes between healthy human individuals. Measured with immunoSEQ multiplex PCR; TCRdb has only the in-frame clones, and not every one. The sample records some 450,000 clones, approximately 80% being singletons. Sequencing input: PBMCs. The receptors originated from a woman between 40 and 55 years old in good health. Some clones in this sample may be carry-over from other donors' samples.

The count of this clone is one. The J gene is TRBJ2-1, the V gene TRBV5-8, with 9 bases fitting TRBD2. The V and J ends lost 2 bases and 4 bases, in that order; junction bases with no gene match: 1. CDR3 length: 14 amino acids. The germline V gene has CDR1 SGHTS and CDR2 YDEGEE. The CDR3 reads CASSFSGRYNEQFF. Here the CDR3 DNA reads TGTGCCAGCAGCTTTAGCGGGAGATACAATGAGCAGTTCTTC.

This sequence joins TRBV15 and TRBJ2-7, with 9 bases lining up with TRBD1. This CDR3 spans 15 amino acids. Per germline, CDR1 LNHNV and CDR2 YYDKDF (reference sequence). V trimming: 3 bases; J trimming: 6 bases; junction bases outside the gene matches: 9. CDR3 bases: TGTGCCACCAGCAGCCGGGACAGGGTCCTTTCCGAGCAGTACTTC. Encoded protein: CATSSRDRVLSEQYF.

This clone appeared once. This chain connects TRBV5-1 to TRBJ2-3; possible D gene TRBD2, 5 bases. Germline values: CDR1 SGHRS, CDR2 YFSETQ. V gave up 0 bases and J gave up 3 bases, with 11 bases separating them. CDR3 length: 15 residues. CDR3 residues: CASSLDGGGTDTQYF. The CDR3 DNA reads as TGCGCCAGCAGCTTGGATGGCGGAGGTACAGATACGCAGTATTTT.

This chain joins TRBV5-6 and TRBJ2-1; D gene ambiguous. This CDR3 comprises 14 residues. Germline CDR1 and CDR2: SGHDT and YYEEEE. Trimming took 0 bases from V and 8 from J, leaving 12 bases between them. CDR3 residues: CASSLALEVDEQFF. DNA for the CDR3: TGTGCCAGCAGCTTGGCCCTAGAAGTAGATGAGCAGTTCTTC.

The chain uses TRBV6-5 and TRBJ1-1, with 9 positions matching TRBD1. Germline-derived CDR1 and CDR2 are MNHEY and SVGAGI. This CDR3 has 16 amino acids. V lost 4 bases to trimming and J lost 1 base; unmatched junction nucleotides: 7. This CDR3 reads CASSSTGGEENTEAFF. The CDR3 DNA is TGTGCCAGCAGTTCTACAGGGGGCGAAGAGAACACTGAAGCTTTCTTT.

This rearrangement joins TRBV4-3 to TRBJ2-2, with D tentatively TRBD2 (7 bases). Per the germline V gene, CDR1 is LGHNA and CDR2 is YSLEER. Trimming stripped 0 bases from V and 5 bases from J, with 16 bases between. There are 17 residues in the CDR3. The CDR3 coding sequence is TGCGCCAGCAGCCAAGAGCGCAGGGGAGGGTATACCGGGGAGCTGTTTTTT. It yields the protein CASSQERRGGYTGELFF.

The chain recombines TRBV28 with TRBJ1-4; TRBD1 is a possible D gene (6 bases). V was cut by 1 base and J by 4 bases, with 7 bases left in between. Germline CDR1 and CDR2: MDHEN and SYDVKM. The CDR3 loop spans 14 amino acids. The CDR3 sequence: CASSLFRGNEKLFF. The CDR3, as DNA: TGTGCCAGCAGTTTATTCAGGGGTAATGAAAAACTGTTTTTT.

This sequence joins TRBV6-4 and TRBJ2-1, with 9 bases aligning to TRBD2. Trimming at V came to 5 bases and at J to 5 bases, leaving 7 bases not matched to a gene. Germline values: CDR1 MRHNA, CDR2 SNTAGT. This CDR3 contains 15 residues. The CDR3 nucleotides read TGTGCCAGCAGTAAGATAGCGGGAGTGGACAATGAGCAGTTCTTC. It is translated as CASSKIAGVDNEQFF.

To note about this clone: This likely traces to a read error, being one base from a far larger clone. The genes are TRBV9 and TRBJ2-2; TRBD2 aligns across 11 bases. The CDR3 contains 15 residues. V was clipped by 4 bases and J by 3 bases; unmatched bases: 2. Germline CDR1 reads SGDLS; CDR2 reads YYNGEE. CDR3 DNA: TGTGCCAGCAGCTGGACTAGCGGGTACACCGGGGAGCTGTTTTTT. Protein: CASSWTSGYTGELFF.

With regard to this clone: A far more abundant clone sits one base away, making this likely a read error. V gene TRBV15 combines with J gene TRBJ2-5; D unclear. Germline V gene sequence: CDR1 LNHNV, CDR2 YYDKDF (reference sequence). The CDR3 runs 14 residues. The CDR3 sequence: CATSPNGVQETPYF. The CDR3 DNA follows: TGTGCCACCAGCCCCAATGGTGTTCAAGAGACCCCGTACTTC.

A note on this clone: A far larger clone lies a single base away; this is likely a read error. The V call is TRBV2, the J call TRBJ2-5, with D maybe TRBD1 (6 bases). CDR1 is SNHLY, CDR2 FYNNEI, per germline. The CDR3 spans 16 residues. CDR3 loop: CASSANTGMNGEAQYF. Written as DNA, the CDR3 is TGTGCCAGCTCTGCCAATACAGGGATGAACGGAGAGGCCCAGTACTTC.

The rearrangement uses TRBV5-1 and TRBJ2-7, with no clear D. V lost 0 bases and J 2 bases, leaving 12 bases between the germline ends. CDR3 size: 15 residues. Germline CDR1 reads SGHRS; CDR2 reads YFSETQ. CDR3 amino acids: CASSLAVGRTYEQYF. The CDR3 DNA sequence: TGCGCCAGCAGCTTGGCCGTGGGCCGAACCTACGAGCAGTACTTC.

The chain uses TRBV4-3 and TRBJ2-1, with TRBD2 identical over 12 bases. Trimming took 0 bases from V and 7 from J; bases not matched to a gene: 4. This CDR3 has 16 residues. The V gene's germline CDR1 is LGHNA and CDR2 YSLEER. Here the CDR3 DNA reads TGCGCCAGCAGCCAAGATCGTACTAGCGGGAGGAATGAGCAGTTCTTC. It translates to CASSQDRTSGRNEQFF.

The V and J genes are TRBV10-3 and TRBJ2-1; 8 bases line up with TRBD2. V gave up 0 bases and J gave up 7 bases; unmatched junction bases: 11. Germline values: CDR1 ENHRY, CDR2 SYGVKD. The CDR3 runs 17 residues. In DNA, the CDR3 is TGTGCCATCAGTGAGTCGTTTAGCGGGACCTTTCGGAATGAGCAGTTCTTC. It codes for CAISESFSGTFRNEQFF.

The chain couples TRBV6-5 to TRBJ2-1, with D unclear. Germline V gene lookup returns CDR1 MNHEY and CDR2 SVGAGI. V lost 3 bases to trimming and J lost 5 bases, with 17 bases between them. The CDR3 has 16 amino acids. This CDR3 reads CASSYIARLYDNEQFF. Written as DNA, the CDR3 is TGTGCCAGCAGTTATATCGCCCGTCTATACGACAATGAGCAGTTCTTC.

This clone turned up a few times. The chain recombines TRBV19 with TRBJ1-2; TRBD1 might be the D (6 bases). Looked up from germline, CDR1 is LNHDA and CDR2 is SQIVND (reference sequence). Between the trimmed V and J ends, which lost 5 bases and 3 bases, there was a span of 13 bases. The CDR3 has 14 residues. The CDR3 DNA reads TGTGCCAGTAGTCGGGGGGCACCCGACTATGGCTACACCTTC. It is translated as CASSRGAPDYGYTF.

The chain carries TRBV28 and TRBJ1-5, with TRBD1 matching 9 bases. The CDR3 is 15 amino acids. J was trimmed by 5 bases and V by 5 bases; bases with no gene match: 7. Germline CDR1 is MDHEN and CDR2 is SYDVKM. The CDR3 here is CASSRDRGSDQPQHF. The CDR3 DNA follows: TGTGCCAGCAGTCGAGACAGGGGGTCTGATCAGCCCCAGCATTTT. Filled out from reference TRBV28 and TRBJ1-5, the complete variable domain reads DVKVTQSSRYLVKRTGEKVFLECVQDMDHENMFWYRQDPGLGLRLIYFSYDVKMKEKGDIPEGYSVSREKKERFSLILESASTNQTSMYLCASSRDRGSDQPQHFGDGTRLSIL.

The chain couples TRBV18 to TRBJ2-1; TRBD2 matches at 8 bases. Per germline, CDR1 KGHSH and CDR2 LQKENI. Unmatched junction bases numbered 11, after V lost 3 bases and J lost 7 bases. The CDR3 is 16 amino acids. DNA for the CDR3: TGTGCCAGCTCACCTCCCCGGAGCGGGAGTAGTAATGAGCAGTTCTTC. It specifies CASSPPRSGSSNEQFF.

This clone was counted a single time. The gene calls are TRBV7-9 and TRBJ2-7; 9 bases fit TRBD2. Germline CDR1 is SEHNR and CDR2 is FQNEAQ (reference sequence). After removal of 5 bases from V and 5 bases from J, the junction contained 16 bases not matched to a gene. The CDR3 extends over 17 amino acids. The CDR3: CASSAPGGIAGVNEQYF. For the CDR3, the DNA is TGTGCCAGCAGCGCCCCTGGGGGAATAGCGGGAGTAAACGAGCAGTACTTC. Looking up the rest from reference TRBV7-9 and TRBJ2-7 gives the full variable domain: DTGVSQNPRHKITKRGQNVTFRCDPISEHNRLYWYRQTLGQGPEFLTYFQNEAQLEKSRLLSDRFSAERPKGSFSTLEIQRTEQGDSAMYLCASSAPGGIAGVNEQYFGPGTRLTVT.

The V call is TRBV6-4, the J call TRBJ2-3; 8 positions agree with TRBD2. Trimming took 6 bases from V and 1 from J; bases not matched to a gene: 6. Germline CDR1 MRHNA, CDR2 SNTAGT. The CDR3 contains 15 residues. In nucleotides, the CDR3 is TGTGCCAGCAGCCCCTCAGCGGGAGGCACAGATACGCAGTATTTT. The encoded protein is CASSPSAGGTDTQYF.

A word on this clone: Only one base separates this from a far larger clonotype, so it likely reflects a read error. Other DNA sequences of this sample code for an identical CDR3. This sequence joins TRBV30 and TRBJ1-6, with 7 positions matching TRBD1. CDR1 and CDR2 (germline): GTSNPN, SVGIG (reference sequence). CDR3 length equals 13 residues. The CDR3 spells CAWRRQGNSPLHF. The CDR3 DNA follows: TGTGCCTGGAGACGACAGGGTAATTCACCCCTCCACTTC.

This clone occurred once. In DNA form, the CDR3 reads TGCAGCGTTAATGGTCAGGGGGGCACCCTGAACACTGAAGCTTTCTTT. Protein sequence: CSVNGQGGTLNTEAFF. The chain recombines TRBV29-1 with TRBJ1-1, with TRBD1 matching over 7 bases. The germline V gene has CDR1 SQVTM and CDR2 ANQGSEA. Trimming cost V 5 bases and J 0 bases; bases outside gene matches: 12. The CDR3 sequence is 16 residues long.

V gene TRBV5-6 combines with J gene TRBJ2-1; D is unresolved. The CDR3 runs 13 residues. Germline values: CDR1 SGHDT, CDR2 YYEEEE. The germline V and J ends were trimmed by 3 bases and 5 bases, with 9 bases remaining between them. The CDR3 loop is CASSWKTHNEQFF. The CDR3 bases are TGTGCCAGCAGCTGGAAGACTCACAATGAGCAGTTCTTC.

Of note for this clone: A far larger clone is one base from this, pointing to a likely read error. Distinct nucleotide sequences in the sample also encode this CDR3. V gene TRBV6-6 combines with J gene TRBJ2-5, with a weak D call TRBD1 (5 bases). CDR1 is MNHNY and CDR2 is SVGAGI in the germline V gene (reference sequence). CDR3 length: 11 residues. The CDR3 here is CASSYSTDLHF. For the CDR3, the DNA is TGTGCCAGCAGTTACTCGACAGACTTGCACTTC.

The V gene is TRBV9, the J gene TRBJ1-1, with D perhaps TRBD1 (5 bases). The CDR3 consists of 15 residues. Germline V CDR1 and CDR2: SGDLS, YYNGEE. The V end lost 0 bases, the J end lost 0 bases, and 9 bases lay between the germline ends. The CDR3 DNA sequence: TGTGCCAGCAGCGTAGGGGACTCAATGAACACTGAAGCTTTCTTT. This codes for CASSVGDSMNTEAFF.

The chain combines TRBV9 with TRBJ2-4; unclear D gene. The germline gives CDR1 SGDLS, CDR2 YYNGEE. Deletions cut 0 bases from V and 4 bases from J, with 8 bases between. This CDR3 contains 14 residues. The CDR3 sequence: CASSVGGNKNIQYF. CDR3 DNA: TGTGCCAGCAGCGTAGGCGGCAATAAAAACATTCAGTACTTC.

The chain combines TRBV30 with TRBJ2-7; 7 positions match TRBD1. V was pared by 2 bases and J by 7 bases, with 8 bases of the junction left unmatched. This CDR3 spans 13 amino acids. Germline V gene sequence: CDR1 GTSNPN, CDR2 SVGIG (reference sequence). The CDR3 DNA sequence: TGTGCCTGGAGTACAGGGGAAGGTGGGGAGCAGTACTTC. Amino acid sequence: CAWSTGEGGEQYF.

With respect to this clone: A junction boundary mismatches the germline segment, possibly from a read error. As DNA, the CDR3 is TGTGCCTGGACCCCCCCCGGGTTCCCTCTATTGAACACTGAAGCCTTCTTT. Protein: CAWTPPGFPLLNTEAFF. The chain joins TRBV30 to TRBJ1-1, with D hard to call. From germline, CDR1 is GTSNPN and CDR2 SVGIG (reference sequence). CDR3 length: 17 amino acids.

A single count supports this clone. The chain recombines TRBV4-1 with TRBJ2-1; a weak D match, TRBD2 (6 bases). The V end lost 4 bases, the J end lost 0 bases, and 16 bases lay between the germline ends. The CDR3 length is 17 residues. Germline assignment: CDR1 MGHRA and CDR2 YSYEKL. The CDR3 coding sequence is TGCGCCAGCAGCCCGGGACTTTTAGACCGCTCCTACAATGAGCAGTTCTTC. It is translated as CASSPGLLDRSYNEQFF.

The rearrangement uses TRBV5-1 and TRBJ2-7, with 8 bases identical to TRBD2. V shed 0 bases, J shed 2 bases, and the junction held 4 bases outside the gene matches. The CDR3 has 15 residues. Germline V gene data show CDR1 as SGHRS and CDR2 as YFSETQ. CDR3 sequence (DNA): TGCGCCAGCAGCTTGGCGGGAGGGTCCGCCTACGAGCAGTACTTC. This codes for CASSLAGGSAYEQYF.